A selection of T cell receptor beta chains follows, all from one sample in a study of radiation and T cells in renal cell carcinoma. Using immunoSEQ multiplex PCR, the repertoire was profiled, and TCRdb retains in-frame clones only, with some absent. The table shows over 90,000 clones, with approximately 80% occurring only once. The input for sequencing was blood, taken from a patient whose treatment included radiotherapy and nephrectomy. The receptor source for this set is a man in his sixties with renal cell carcinoma. Both conserved end residues are part of each CDR3. The order of the fields is V gene, clone size, J gene, D gene, CDR3 DNA, CDR3 protein. The D gene is left open where the match is weak. Size is omitted from some rows. Given values are once, few, many or a class for expanded clones.

TRBV7-2	-	TRBJ2-1	TRBD1	TGTGCCAGCAGCCCCCGGACAGGGATGCAGTTCTTC	CASSPRTGMQFF
TRBV28	many	TRBJ2-7	TRBD2	TGTGCCAGCAGTTTTTCTTTAGCGGGAGGAACCTACGAGCAGTACTTC	CASSFSLAGGTYEQYF
TRBV7-3	-	TRBJ2-7	-	TGTGCCAGCAGCTTAAATGCACAGAGCTACGAGCAGTACTTC	CASSLNAQSYEQYF
TRBV10-3	-	TRBJ1-4	TRBD1	TGTGCCATCAGCCGGACAGGGGATGAAAAACTGTTTTTT	CAISRTGDEKLFF
TRBV6-5	-	TRBJ2-6	-	TGTGCCAGCCTAAGCTCTGGGGCCAACGTCCTGACTTTC	CASLSSGANVLTF
TRBV27	-	TRBJ2-2	-	TGTGCCAGCAGTTTGGGACTGAACACCGGGGAGCTGTTTTTT	CASSLGLNTGELFF
TRBV7-9	-	TRBJ2-1	-	TGTGCCAGCAGCGCCTATAAGGGGCAAAATGAGCAGTTCTTC	CASSAYKGQNEQFF
TRBV19	-	TRBJ1-1	-	TGTGCCAGTAGCAGGACAGCCACGAACACTGAAGCTTTCTTT	CASSRTATNTEAFF
TRBV5-4	once	TRBJ2-7	-	TGTGCCAGCAGCTTGGGGTGGCAGGACTACGAGCAGTACTTC	CASSLGWQDYEQYF
TRBV28	-	TRBJ2-7	TRBD2	TGTGCCAGCAGTTTAACGGCGGGAGGGTGGCAGTACTTC	CASSLTAGGWQYF
TRBV19	once	TRBJ2-3	-	TGTGCCAGTAGTGACATCACAGATACGCAGTATTTT	CASSDITDTQYF
TRBV7-8	-	TRBJ1-1	-	TGTGCCAGCAGCTTAGTCGGGTCCCCCGGTGGGATGAACACTGAAGCTTTCTTT	CASSLVGSPGGMNTEAFF
TRBV5-4	-	TRBJ2-5	-	TGTGCCAGCAGCTTTTCCGGGGTGAGCGGCGAGACCCAGTACTTC	CASSFSGVSGETQYF
TRBV28	-	TRBJ1-1	TRBD1	TGTGCCAGCAGTTTAGCACGACAGGGTTCCACTGAAGCTTTCTTT	CASSLARQGSTEAFF
TRBV15	-	TRBJ2-1	TRBD2	TGTGCCACCAGCAGGGGCGGGAGGGGCCCCTCCTACAATGAGCAGTTCTTC	CATSRGGRGPSYNEQFF
TRBV18	-	TRBJ1-1	-	TGTGCCAGCTCCTTAGAGTGGATGAACACTGAAGCTTTCTTT	CASSLEWMNTEAFF
TRBV29-1	-	TRBJ2-2	TRBD2	TGCAGCGTCATTAGCGGGAGCCAGCACCGGGGAGCTGTTTTT	CSVISGSQHRGAVF
TRBV9	-	TRBJ2-1	TRBD1	TGTGCCAGCAGCGAAACGGGACAGGGTAACAATGAGCAGTTCTTC	CASSETGQGNNEQFF
TRBV28	-	TRBJ2-3	-	TGTGCCAGCAGTAGGAATACGCAGTATTTT	CASSRNTQYF
TRBV28	-	TRBJ2-7	-	TGTGCCAGCAATTCTGGAGGGTCCTACGAGCAGTACTTC	CASNSGGSYEQYF
TRBV7-2	-	TRBJ2-3	-	TGTGCCAGCAGCCAGGTAGGACGTACAGATACGCAGTATTTT	CASSQVGRTDTQYF
TRBV29-1	-	TRBJ2-7	-	TGCAGCGTTGGTCAGGGACCTACCTACGAGCAGTACTTC	CSVGQGPTYEQYF
TRBV2	-	TRBJ1-2	-	TGTGCCAGCAGTGAAGAGGGGAACTATGGCTACACCTTC	CASSEEGNYGYTF
TRBV4-1	-	TRBJ2-1	TRBD1	TGCGCCAGCAGCGCGACAGGGGGATCCTACAATGAGCAGTTCTTC	CASSATGGSYNEQFF
TRBV18	few	TRBJ1-5	-	TGTGCCAGCTCACCGGACCTCAATCAGCCCCAGCATTTT	CASSPDLNQPQHF
TRBV4-2	-	TRBJ2-3	-	TGTGCCAGCAGCCCGAAACTGGCAGGGGGAGGGGATACGCAGTATTTT	CASSPKLAGGGDTQYF
TRBV19	-	TRBJ1-4	TRBD1	TGTGCCAGTAGTAGACAGGGGAAAGCTAATGAAAAACTGTTTTTT	CASSRQGKANEKLFF
TRBV10-1	-	TRBJ2-1	-	TGCGCCAGCAGTAGAAGGACAGCCTCGTTTAATGAGCAGTTCTTC	CASSRRTASFNEQFF
TRBV10-2	-	TRBJ2-3	-	TGCGCCAGCAGTGAGACCAAGCCGGGACAATACACAGATACGCAGTATTTT	CASSETKPGQYTDTQYF
TRBV5-4	-	TRBJ2-5	-	TGTGCCAGCAGCTTGGCCGGGGTCGGGGAGACCCAGTACTTC	CASSLAGVGETQYF
TRBV6-5	-	TRBJ2-1	TRBD2	TGTGCCAGCAGTTCCCCGACTAGCGGGAGTGTCCATGAGCAGTTCTTC	CASSSPTSGSVHEQFF
TRBV5-4	-	TRBJ2-4	-	TGTGCCAGCAGCCAGGGCCACGTACTAGCCAAAAACATTCAGTACTTC	CASSQGHVLAKNIQYF
TRBV5-6	-	TRBJ2-2	-	TGTGCCAGCAGCTTGTCACCGGGATTCGCCGGGGAGCTGTTTTTT	CASSLSPGFAGELFF
TRBV19	once	TRBJ1-5	-	TGTGCCAGTACACAGAGGAGCAATCAGCCCCAGCATTTT	CASTQRSNQPQHF
TRBV6-5	-	TRBJ1-2	TRBD1	TGTGCCAGCAGTTACGGGACAGGGTTGAACTATGGCTACACCTTC	CASSYGTGLNYGYTF
TRBV4-1	-	TRBJ2-5	-	TGCGCCAGCAGCCGAGCCTGGGATAATCGCCAAGAGACCCAGTACTTC	CASSRAWDNRQETQYF
TRBV5-4	-	TRBJ2-3	-	TGTGCCAGCAGCTTGGGAGGGGTGGGCACAGATACGCAGTATTTT	CASSLGGVGTDTQYF
TRBV7-2	once	TRBJ2-2	-	TGTGCCAGGGGGATACTGGGAGCGGGGAACACCGGGGAGCTGTTTTTT	CARGILGAGNTGELFF
TRBV7-8	-	TRBJ1-5	-	TGTGCCAGCAGCTTAAGATTCGGGGGGAACAATCAGCCCCAGCATTTT	CASSLRFGGNNQPQHF
TRBV19	once	TRBJ2-7	TRBD2	TGTGCCAGTAGTAGGCGGGGGGCCCTCTCGGACGAGCAGTACTTC	CASSRRGALSDEQYF
TRBV5-4	once	TRBJ1-4	-	TGTGCCAGCAGCTTGGAAGGGGGTTTTGAAAAACTGTTTTTT	CASSLEGGFEKLFF
TRBV5-1	-	TRBJ2-1	-	TGCGCCAGCAGCTTGGTGTGGCAGGGGCTTAGCGAAAGCTCCTACAATGAGCAGTTCTTC	CASSLVWQGLSESSYNEQFF
TRBV9	-	TRBJ2-5	-	TGTGCCAGCAGCGCTGGACAGACCTTCCCGACCCAGTACTTC	CASSAGQTFPTQYF
TRBV7-3	-	TRBJ1-2	-	TGTGCCAGCAGCCTTTCCGGGGCTTATGGCTACACCTTC	CASSLSGAYGYTF
TRBV5-1	-	TRBJ2-5	TRBD2	TGCGCCAGCAGCCTATGGACTAGCCAAGAGACCCAGTACTTC	CASSLWTSQETQYF
TRBV10-1	-	TRBJ1-2	-	TGCGCCAGCACCGAGGGAGGGGTATCCTATGGCTACACCTTC	CASTEGGVSYGYTF
TRBV7-2	-	TRBJ2-7	-	TGTGCCAGCAGCTTAGTCGCGGGGCTAGCCTACGAGCAGTACTTC	CASSLVAGLAYEQYF
TRBV7-2	once	TRBJ2-7	TRBD2	TGTGCCAGCAGCTCCCGGACTAGCGTCTCCTACGAGCAGTACTTC	CASSSRTSVSYEQYF
TRBV6-6	-	TRBJ2-5	-	TGTGCCAGCAGTTACCAATCTCAAGAGACCCAGTACTTC	CASSYQSQETQYF
TRBV27	-	TRBJ2-4	TRBD2	TGTGCCAGCAGTAGACTAGCCGACTTAGCCAAAAACATTCAGTACTTC	CASSRLADLAKNIQYF
TRBV4-1	-	TRBJ2-1	TRBD2	TGCGCCAGCAGCCAAGGGGATACTAGCGGGATATCAAATGAGCAGTTCTTC	CASSQGDTSGISNEQFF
TRBV5-1	-	TRBJ2-1	TRBD1	TGCGCCAGCAGCGGCGGACAGGGGACCTACAATGAGCAGTTCTTC	CASSGGQGTYNEQFF
TRBV7-2	-	TRBJ2-5	-	TGTGCCAGCAGCTCGGAATTGCGAGAGACCCAGTACTTC	CASSSELRETQYF
TRBV27	-	TRBJ2-1	-	TGTGCCAGCAGCGTCTACAATGAGCAGTTCTTC	CASSVYNEQFF